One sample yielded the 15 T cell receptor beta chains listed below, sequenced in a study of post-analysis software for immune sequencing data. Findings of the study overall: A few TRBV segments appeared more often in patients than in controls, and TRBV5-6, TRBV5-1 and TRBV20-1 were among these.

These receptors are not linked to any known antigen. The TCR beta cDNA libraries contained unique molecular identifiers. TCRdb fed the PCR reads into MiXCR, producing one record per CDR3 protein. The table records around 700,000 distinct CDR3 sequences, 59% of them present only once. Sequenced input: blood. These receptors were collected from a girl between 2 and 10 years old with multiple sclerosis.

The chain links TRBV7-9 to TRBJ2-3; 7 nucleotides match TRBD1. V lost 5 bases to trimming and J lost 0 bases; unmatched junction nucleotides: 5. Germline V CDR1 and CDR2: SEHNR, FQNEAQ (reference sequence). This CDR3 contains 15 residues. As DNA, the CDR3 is TGTGCCAGCAGCGAAGGGACAGCTAGCACAGATACGCAGTATTTT. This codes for CASSEGTASTDTQYF.

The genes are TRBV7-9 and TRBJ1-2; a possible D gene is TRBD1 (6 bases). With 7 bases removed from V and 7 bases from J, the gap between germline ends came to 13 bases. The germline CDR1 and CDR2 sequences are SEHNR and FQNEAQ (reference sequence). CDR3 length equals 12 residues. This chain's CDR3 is CASNLGGGGYTF. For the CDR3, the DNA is TGTGCCAGCAACCTGGGGGGCGGTGGCTACACCTTC.

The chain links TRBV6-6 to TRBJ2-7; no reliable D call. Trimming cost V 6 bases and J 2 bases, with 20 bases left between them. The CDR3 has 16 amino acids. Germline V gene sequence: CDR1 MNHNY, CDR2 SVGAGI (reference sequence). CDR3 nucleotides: TGTGCCAGCAGCCACCCTGGATCCAGCAGCCCCTACGAGCAGTACTTC. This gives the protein CASSHPGSSSPYEQYF.

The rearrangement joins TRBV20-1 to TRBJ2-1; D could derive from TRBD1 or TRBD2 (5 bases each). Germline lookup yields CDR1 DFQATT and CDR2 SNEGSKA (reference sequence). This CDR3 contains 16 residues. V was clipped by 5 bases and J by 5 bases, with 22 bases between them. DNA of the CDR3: TGCAGTGCTGGTGGTCTAGGGGACCCGTGGAACAATGAGCAGTTCTTC. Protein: CSAGGLGDPWNNEQFF.

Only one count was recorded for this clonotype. The CDR3 DNA sequence: TGCGCCAGCAGGAACACAGGGGGCACCGGGGAGCTGTTTTTT. Translated: CASRNTGGTGELFF. The chain employs TRBV4-1 and TRBJ2-2; 8 bases map to TRBD1. Germline-derived CDR1 and CDR2 are MGHRA and YSYEKL. The junction had 4 bases not matched to a gene; V was cut back by 6 bases and J by 4 bases. The CDR3 extends over 14 amino acids.

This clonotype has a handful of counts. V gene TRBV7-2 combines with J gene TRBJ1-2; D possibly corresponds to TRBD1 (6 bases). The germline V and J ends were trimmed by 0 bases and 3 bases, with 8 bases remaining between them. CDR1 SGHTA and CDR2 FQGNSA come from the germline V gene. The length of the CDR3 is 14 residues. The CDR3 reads CASSLAGADYGYTF. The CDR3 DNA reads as TGTGCCAGCAGCTTAGCGGGGGCCGACTATGGCTACACCTTC.

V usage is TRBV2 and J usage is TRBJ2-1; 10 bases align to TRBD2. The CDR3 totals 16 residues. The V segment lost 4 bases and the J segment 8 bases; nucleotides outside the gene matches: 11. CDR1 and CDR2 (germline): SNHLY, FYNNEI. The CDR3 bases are TGTGCCAGCAGTGGCCTGACTAGCGGGCCCTCCGATGAGCAGTTCTTC. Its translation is CASSGLTSGPSDEQFF. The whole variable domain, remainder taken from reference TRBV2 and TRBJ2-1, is EPEVTQTPSHQVTQMGQEVILRCVPISNHLYFYWYRQILGQKVEFLVSFYNNEISEKSEIFDDQFSVERPDGSNFTLKIRSTKLEDSAMYFCASSGLTSGPSDEQFFGPGTRLTVL.

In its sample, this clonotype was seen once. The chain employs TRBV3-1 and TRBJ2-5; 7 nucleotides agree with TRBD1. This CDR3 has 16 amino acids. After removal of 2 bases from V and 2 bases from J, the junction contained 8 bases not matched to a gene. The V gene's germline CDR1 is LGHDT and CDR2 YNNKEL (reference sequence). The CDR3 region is CASSQNPGGPQETQYF. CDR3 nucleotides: TGTGCCAGCAGCCAAAATCCAGGGGGACCTCAAGAGACCCAGTACTTC.

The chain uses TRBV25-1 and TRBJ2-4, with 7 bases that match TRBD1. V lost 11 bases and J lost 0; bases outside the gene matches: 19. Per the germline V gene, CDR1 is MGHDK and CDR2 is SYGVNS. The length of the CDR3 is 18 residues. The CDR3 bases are TGTGCCTTTTACGACAGGGTGAACAGTCTCCTAGCCAAAAACATTCAGTACTTC. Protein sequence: CAFYDRVNSLLAKNIQYF.

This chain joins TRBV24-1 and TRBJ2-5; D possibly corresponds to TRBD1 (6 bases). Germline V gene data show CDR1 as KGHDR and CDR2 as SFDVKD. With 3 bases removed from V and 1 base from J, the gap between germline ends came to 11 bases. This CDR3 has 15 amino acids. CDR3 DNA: TGTGCCACCAGTGATGTATCACAGGGCCAAGAGACCCAGTACTTC. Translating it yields CATSDVSQGQETQYF.

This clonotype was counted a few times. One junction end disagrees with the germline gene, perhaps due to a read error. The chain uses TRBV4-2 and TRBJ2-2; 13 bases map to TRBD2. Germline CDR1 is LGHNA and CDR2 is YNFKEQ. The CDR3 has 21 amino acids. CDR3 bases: TGTGCCAGCAGTCAGCCCCTTCGACTAGCGGGGGGCCGCATGAACACCGGGGAGTTGTTTTTT. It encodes CASSQPLRLAGGRMNTGELFF.

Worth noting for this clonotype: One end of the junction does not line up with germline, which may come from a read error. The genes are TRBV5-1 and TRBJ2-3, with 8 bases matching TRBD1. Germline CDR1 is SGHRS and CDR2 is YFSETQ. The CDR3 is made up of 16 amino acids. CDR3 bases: TGCGTCAGCAGCTTGCGGACAGGGTCCCGCTCGGATACGCAGTATTTT. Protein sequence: CVSSLRTGSRSDTQYF.

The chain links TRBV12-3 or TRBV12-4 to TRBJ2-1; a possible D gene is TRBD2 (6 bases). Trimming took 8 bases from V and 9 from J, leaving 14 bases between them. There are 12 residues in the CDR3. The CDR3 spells CASGAGTGEQFF. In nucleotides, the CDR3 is TGTGCCAGCGGCGCGGGGACGGGTGAGCAGTTCTTC.

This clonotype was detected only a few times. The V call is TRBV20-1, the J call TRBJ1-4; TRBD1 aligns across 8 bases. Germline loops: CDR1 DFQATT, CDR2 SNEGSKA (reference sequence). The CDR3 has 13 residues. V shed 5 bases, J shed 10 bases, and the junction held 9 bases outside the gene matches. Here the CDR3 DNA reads TGCAGTGCTGGCGACAGGGGAAGCGGAAAACTGTTTTTT. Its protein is CSAGDRGSGKLFF.

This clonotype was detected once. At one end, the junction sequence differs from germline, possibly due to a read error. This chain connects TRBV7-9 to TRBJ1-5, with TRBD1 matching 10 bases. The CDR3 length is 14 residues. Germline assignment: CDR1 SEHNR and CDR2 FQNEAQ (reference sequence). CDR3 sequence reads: CASSLTGGNRPQHF. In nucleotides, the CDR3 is TGTGCCAGCAGCTTGACAGGGGGCAATCGGCCCCAGCATTTT.